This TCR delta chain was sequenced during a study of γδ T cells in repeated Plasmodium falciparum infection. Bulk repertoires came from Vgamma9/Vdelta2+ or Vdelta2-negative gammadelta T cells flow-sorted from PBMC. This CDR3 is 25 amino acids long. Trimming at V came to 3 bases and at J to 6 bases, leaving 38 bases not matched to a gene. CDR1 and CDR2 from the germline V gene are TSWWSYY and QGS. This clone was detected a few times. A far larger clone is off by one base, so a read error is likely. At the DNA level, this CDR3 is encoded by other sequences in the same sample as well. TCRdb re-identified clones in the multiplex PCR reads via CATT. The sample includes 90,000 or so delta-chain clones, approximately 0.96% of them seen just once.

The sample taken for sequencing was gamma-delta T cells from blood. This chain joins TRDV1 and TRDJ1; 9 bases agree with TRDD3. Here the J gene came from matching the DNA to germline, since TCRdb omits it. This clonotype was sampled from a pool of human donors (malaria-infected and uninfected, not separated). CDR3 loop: CALGEALFLRWAPGGSRLRGYKLIF. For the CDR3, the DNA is TGTGCTCTTGGGGAGGCCCTATTCCTACGCTGGGCGCCTGGGGGATCCCGCCTACGGGGCTATAAACTCATCTTT.